The rows below give T cell receptor beta chains drawn from one sample of a study of blood T cells in healthy people across ages. One entry per CDR3 protein results from TCRdb running MiXCR on the 5' RACE reads. The top ten clones hold roughly 12% of a sample with about a million distinct CDR3 sequences, roughly 43% of them seen once. The sample comprised blood. Receptors originate from a man aged 25 to 40 in good health. CDR3s include the opening cysteine and the closing phenylalanine or tryptophan. Each record gives: D gene, J gene, V gene, clone size, CDR3 protein, CDR3 DNA. The D gene is left open where the match is weak. Only some rows state a clone size, as once, few, many or a class for expanded clones.

d_call: TRBD2
j_call: TRBJ2-1
v_call: TRBV6-2/TRBV6-3
clone_size: .
cdr3_aa: CASSRPRLAGGNSSYNEQFF
cdr3_nt: TGTGCCAGCAGCCGGCCCAGACTAGCGGGGGGCAATAGCTCCTACAATGAGCAGTTCTTC

d_call: .
j_call: TRBJ1-4
v_call: TRBV4-1
clone_size: .
cdr3_aa: CASSQEGPNEKLFF
cdr3_nt: TGCGCCAGCAGCCAAGAGGGACCTAATGAAAAACTGTTTTTT

d_call: .
j_call: TRBJ2-1
v_call: TRBV2
clone_size: .
cdr3_aa: CASSGGREVNEQFF
cdr3_nt: TGTGCCAGCAGTGGAGGTCGGGAAGTCAATGAGCAGTTCTTC

d_call: TRBD1
j_call: TRBJ2-1
v_call: TRBV5-8
clone_size: once
cdr3_aa: CASSLGDRASDEQFF
cdr3_nt: TGTGCCAGCAGCTTAGGGGACAGGGCTTCCGATGAGCAGTTCTTC

d_call: .
j_call: TRBJ2-7
v_call: TRBV29-1
clone_size: many
cdr3_aa: CSVEEGDFSYEQYF
cdr3_nt: TGCAGCGTTGAAGAGGGGGACTTCTCCTACGAGCAGTACTTC

d_call: .
j_call: TRBJ2-7
v_call: TRBV7-9
clone_size: few
cdr3_aa: CASSLYQVGSYEQYF
cdr3_nt: TGTGCCAGCAGCTTATATCAGGTTGGCTCCTACGAGCAGTACTTC

d_call: .
j_call: TRBJ2-7
v_call: TRBV18
clone_size: .
cdr3_aa: CASSLGDSNTYEQYF
cdr3_nt: TGTGCCAGCTCCTTAGGTGACAGCAATACCTACGAGCAGTACTTC

d_call: .
j_call: TRBJ1-2
v_call: TRBV5-1
clone_size: few
cdr3_aa: CASSFNRWTYGYTF
cdr3_nt: TGCGCCAGCAGCTTCAACAGGTGGACCTATGGCTACACCTTC

d_call: .
j_call: TRBJ1-2
v_call: TRBV20-1
clone_size: .
cdr3_aa: CSARVASTPASTF
cdr3_nt: TGCAGTGCTAGAGTCGCCTCGACCCCAGCCTCCACCTTC

d_call: .
j_call: TRBJ1-6
v_call: TRBV4-1
clone_size: .
cdr3_aa: CASSQPTTRYNSPLHF
cdr3_nt: TGCGCCAGCAGCCAACCTACGACAAGATATAATTCACCCCTCCACTTT

d_call: TRBD2
j_call: TRBJ2-1
v_call: TRBV5-5
clone_size: .
cdr3_aa: CASSLGLARNEQFF
cdr3_nt: TGTGCCAGCAGCTTGGGACTAGCGAGGAATGAGCAGTTCTTC

d_call: .
j_call: TRBJ1-5
v_call: TRBV11-1
clone_size: few
cdr3_aa: CASSSGEAQPQHF
cdr3_nt: TGTGCCAGCAGTTCAGGGGAGGCTCAGCCCCAGCATTTT

d_call: .
j_call: TRBJ1-5
v_call: TRBV24-1
clone_size: .
cdr3_aa: CATSERTAIHSNQPQHF
cdr3_nt: TGTGCCACCAGTGAACGGACAGCTATCCATAGCAATCAGCCCCAGCATTTT

d_call: TRBD1
j_call: TRBJ2-7
v_call: TRBV20-1
clone_size: .
cdr3_aa: CSAKARDSYNEQYF
cdr3_nt: TGCAGTGCTAAGGCCCGGGACAGCTACAATGAGCAGTACTTC

d_call: TRBD2
j_call: TRBJ2-7
v_call: TRBV27
clone_size: .
cdr3_aa: CASSFWTSGRTDEQYF
cdr3_nt: TGTGCCAGCAGTTTTTGGACTAGCGGGAGGACAGACGAGCAGTACTTC

d_call: TRBD1
j_call: TRBJ2-5
v_call: TRBV20-1
clone_size: .
cdr3_aa: CSATGTGEYWETQYF
cdr3_nt: TGCAGTGCCACCGGGACAGGGGAATACTGGGAGACCCAGTACTTC

d_call: .
j_call: TRBJ2-7
v_call: TRBV20-1
clone_size: .
cdr3_aa: CSARDYVQAKTGYEQYF
cdr3_nt: TGCAGTGCTAGAGATTACGTACAGGCGAAAACGGGCTACGAGCAGTACTTC

d_call: TRBD1
j_call: TRBJ2-1
v_call: TRBV28
clone_size: .
cdr3_aa: CASSSSGTASDNERFF
cdr3_nt: TGTGCCAGCAGTTCTTCCGGGACAGCCTCAGACAATGAGCGGTTCTTC

d_call: .
j_call: TRBJ1-2
v_call: TRBV3-1
clone_size: few
cdr3_aa: CASSQGNAISNYGYTF
cdr3_nt: TGTGCCAGCAGCCAAGGGAATGCCATATCTAACTATGGCTACACCTTC

d_call: .
j_call: TRBJ2-3
v_call: TRBV5-1
clone_size: few
cdr3_aa: CASSFGSSTDTQYF
cdr3_nt: TGTGCCAGCAGTTTCGGCAGTAGCACAGATACGCAGTATTTT

d_call: .
j_call: TRBJ1-6
v_call: TRBV7-6
clone_size: .
cdr3_aa: CASSLDGGENSPLHF
cdr3_nt: TGTGCCAGCAGCTTAGACGGGGGAGAGAATTCACCCCTCCACTTT

d_call: .
j_call: TRBJ1-1
v_call: TRBV28
clone_size: .
cdr3_aa: CASSVYKTNTEAFF
cdr3_nt: TGTGCCAGCTCTGTCTACAAGACAAACACTGAAGCTTTCTTT

d_call: TRBD2
j_call: TRBJ2-3
v_call: TRBV12-3/TRBV12-4
clone_size: .
cdr3_aa: CASRQTSGGRVQYF
cdr3_nt: TGTGCCAGCAGACAGACTAGCGGGGGGCGCGTTCAGTATTTT

d_call: TRBD1
j_call: TRBJ1-1
v_call: TRBV29-1
clone_size: few
cdr3_aa: CSVRQGQTEAFF
cdr3_nt: TGCAGCGTGCGGCAGGGACAGACTGAAGCTTTCTTT

d_call: .
j_call: TRBJ2-3
v_call: TRBV28
clone_size: .
cdr3_aa: CASSLGAGAGTDTQYF
cdr3_nt: TGTGCCAGCAGTTTGGGCGCGGGGGCGGGCACAGATACGCAGTATTTT

d_call: TRBD2
j_call: TRBJ2-1
v_call: TRBV24-1
clone_size: .
cdr3_aa: CATSDLGGGIDNEQFF
cdr3_nt: TGTGCCACCAGTGATTTGGGCGGGGGGATCGACAATGAGCAGTTCTTC

d_call: .
j_call: TRBJ2-5
v_call: TRBV5-1
clone_size: .
cdr3_aa: CASSGETAQQYF
cdr3_nt: TGCGCCAGCAGTGGGGAGACAGCCCAGCAGTACTTC

d_call: TRBD2
j_call: TRBJ2-3
v_call: TRBV11-1
clone_size: .
cdr3_aa: CASSPIAGGGADTQYF
cdr3_nt: TGTGCCAGCAGCCCTATAGCGGGAGGAGGTGCAGATACGCAGTATTTT

d_call: TRBD1
j_call: TRBJ1-2
v_call: TRBV30
clone_size: .
cdr3_aa: CAWHRGLHGYTF
cdr3_nt: TGTGCCTGGCACAGGGGGCTCCATGGCTACACCTTC

d_call: .
j_call: TRBJ2-4
v_call: TRBV4-2
clone_size: .
cdr3_aa: CASSQDHSFGSKNIQYF
cdr3_nt: TGTGCCAGCAGCCAAGATCACAGCTTTGGGTCCAAAAACATTCAGTACTTC

d_call: TRBD2
j_call: TRBJ2-1
v_call: TRBV15
clone_size: few
cdr3_aa: CATSRESGGYNEQFF
cdr3_nt: TGTGCCACCAGCAGAGAGAGCGGGGGGTACAATGAGCAGTTCTTC

d_call: TRBD1
j_call: TRBJ1-1
v_call: TRBV11-3
clone_size: .
cdr3_aa: CASNDRGLDTEAFF
cdr3_nt: TGTGCCAGCAATGACAGGGGGCTGGACACTGAAGCTTTCTTT

d_call: TRBD1
j_call: TRBJ1-1
v_call: TRBV7-9
clone_size: once
cdr3_aa: CASSLVEGGTGRTEAFF
cdr3_nt: TGTGCCAGCAGCTTAGTGGAAGGAGGGACAGGGAGGACTGAAGCTTTCTTT

d_call: .
j_call: TRBJ2-3
v_call: TRBV6-5
clone_size: .
cdr3_aa: CASSYGADSADTQYF
cdr3_nt: TGTGCCAGCAGTTACGGGGCCGACTCAGCAGATACGCAGTATTTT

d_call: .
j_call: TRBJ1-6
v_call: TRBV6-2/TRBV6-3
clone_size: .
cdr3_aa: CASSYSSENSPLHF
cdr3_nt: TGTGCCAGCAGTTACTCTTCGGAGAATTCACCCCTCCACTTT

d_call: .
j_call: TRBJ2-1
v_call: TRBV7-2
clone_size: .
cdr3_aa: CASNLLEVGGKNEQFF
cdr3_nt: TGTGCCAGCAATCTCCTGGAGGTGGGTGGGAAAAATGAGCAGTTCTTC

d_call: .
j_call: TRBJ2-6
v_call: TRBV29-1
clone_size: few
cdr3_aa: CSGGNYSGANVLTF
cdr3_nt: TGCAGCGGGGGGAATTATTCTGGGGCCAACGTCCTGACTTTC

d_call: TRBD2
j_call: TRBJ2-5
v_call: TRBV28
clone_size: few
cdr3_aa: CASSPRASGLQETQYF
cdr3_nt: TGTGCCAGCAGTCCGCGAGCTAGCGGGCTGCAAGAGACCCAGTACTTC